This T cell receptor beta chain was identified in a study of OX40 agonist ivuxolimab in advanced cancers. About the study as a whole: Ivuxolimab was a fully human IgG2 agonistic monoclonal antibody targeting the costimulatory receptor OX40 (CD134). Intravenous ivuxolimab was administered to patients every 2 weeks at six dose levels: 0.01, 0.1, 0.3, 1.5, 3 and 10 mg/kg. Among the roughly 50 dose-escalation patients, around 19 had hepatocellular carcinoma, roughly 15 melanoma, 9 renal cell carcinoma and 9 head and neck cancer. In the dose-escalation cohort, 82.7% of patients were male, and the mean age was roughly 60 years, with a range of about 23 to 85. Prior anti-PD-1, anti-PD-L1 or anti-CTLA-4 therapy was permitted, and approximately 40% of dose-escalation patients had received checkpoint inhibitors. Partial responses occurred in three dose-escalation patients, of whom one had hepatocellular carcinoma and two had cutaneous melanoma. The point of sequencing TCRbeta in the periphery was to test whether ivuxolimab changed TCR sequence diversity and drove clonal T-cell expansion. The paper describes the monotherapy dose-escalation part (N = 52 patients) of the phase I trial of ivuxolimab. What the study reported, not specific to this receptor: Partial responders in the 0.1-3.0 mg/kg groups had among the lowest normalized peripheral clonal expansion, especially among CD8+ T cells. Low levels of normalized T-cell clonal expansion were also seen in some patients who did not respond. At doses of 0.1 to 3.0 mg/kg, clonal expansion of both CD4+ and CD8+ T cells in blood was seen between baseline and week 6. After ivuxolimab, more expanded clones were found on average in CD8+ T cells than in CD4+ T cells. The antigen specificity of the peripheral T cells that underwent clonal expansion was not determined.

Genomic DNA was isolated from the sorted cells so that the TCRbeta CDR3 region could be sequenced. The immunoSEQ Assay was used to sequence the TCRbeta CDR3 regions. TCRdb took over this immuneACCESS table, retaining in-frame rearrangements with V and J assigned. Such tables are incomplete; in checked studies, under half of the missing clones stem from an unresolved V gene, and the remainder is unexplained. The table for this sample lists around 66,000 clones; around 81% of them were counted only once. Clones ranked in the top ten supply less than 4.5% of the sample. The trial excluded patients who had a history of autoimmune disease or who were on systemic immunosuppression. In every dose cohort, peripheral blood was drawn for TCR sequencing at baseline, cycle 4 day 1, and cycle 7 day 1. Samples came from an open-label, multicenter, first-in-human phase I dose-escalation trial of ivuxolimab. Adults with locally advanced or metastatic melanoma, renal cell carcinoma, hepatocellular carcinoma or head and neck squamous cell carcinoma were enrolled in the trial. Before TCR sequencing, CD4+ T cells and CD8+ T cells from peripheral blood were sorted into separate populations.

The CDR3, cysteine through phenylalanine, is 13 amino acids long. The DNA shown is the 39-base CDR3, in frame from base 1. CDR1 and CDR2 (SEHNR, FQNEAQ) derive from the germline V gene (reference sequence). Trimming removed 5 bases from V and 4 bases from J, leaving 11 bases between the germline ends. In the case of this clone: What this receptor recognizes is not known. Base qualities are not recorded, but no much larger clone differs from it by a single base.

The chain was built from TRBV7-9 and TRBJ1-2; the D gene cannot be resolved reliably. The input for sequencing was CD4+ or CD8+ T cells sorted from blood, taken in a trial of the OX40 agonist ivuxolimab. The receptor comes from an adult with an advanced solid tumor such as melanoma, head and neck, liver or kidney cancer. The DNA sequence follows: TGTGCCAGCAGCCCCCCGGGTGGCTATGGCTACACCTTC. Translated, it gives CASSPPGGYGYTF.